This T cell receptor (beta chain) was sequenced in a study of cytomegalovirus exposure and HLA in healthy donors. Study results and limitations: Presence/absence comparisons presumed near-even sequencing depth among donors. Most of the TCR beta V segments (in an earlier analysis) were productive either about 90% or about 30% of the time. The authors enumerated 150 to 200 TCR beta chains as linked to cytomegalovirus.

Whereas donors were nominally healthy upon sampling, unrecorded immune exposures were probable. With regard to this clone: Its antigen remains unknown.

Both 60 Vbeta primers and 13 Jbeta primers went into the PCR. The protocol was immunoSEQ multiplex PCR, while the TCRdb copy is restricted to in-frame clones and leaves out a portion. The sample lists 150,000 to 200,000 clones; 76% were seen once. V shed 4 bases, J shed 8 bases, and the junction held 5 bases outside the gene matches. In germline, CDR1 is SGDLS, CDR2 YYNGEE. CDR3 length: 14 amino acids. The TCR sequence derives from a male donor in good health and CMV-seronegative. The sequencing input was PBMCs. The J gene is TRBJ1-4, the V gene TRBV9, with 10 bases matching TRBD1. The CDR3 DNA reads as TGTGCCAGCAGCCCGACAGGGGGCCGGGAAAAACTGTTTTTT. It encodes CASSPTGGREKLFF. Based on the CDR3 plus reference TRBV9 and TRBJ1-4, the full variable domain is DSGVTQTPKHLITATGQRVTLRCSPRSGDLSVYWYQQSLDQGLQFLIQYYNGEERAKGNILERFSAQQFPDLHSELNLSSLELGDSALYFCASSPTGGREKLFFGSGTQLSVL.